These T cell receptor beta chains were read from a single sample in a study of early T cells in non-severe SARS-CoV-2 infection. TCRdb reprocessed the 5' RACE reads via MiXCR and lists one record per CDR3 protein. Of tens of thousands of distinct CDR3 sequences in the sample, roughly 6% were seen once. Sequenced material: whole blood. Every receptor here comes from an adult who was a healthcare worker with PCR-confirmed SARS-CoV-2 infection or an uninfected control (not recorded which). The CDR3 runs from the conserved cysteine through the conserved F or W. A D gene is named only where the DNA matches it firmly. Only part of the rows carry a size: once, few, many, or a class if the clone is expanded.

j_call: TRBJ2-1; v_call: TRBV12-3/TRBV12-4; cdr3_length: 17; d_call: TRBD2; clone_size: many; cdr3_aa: CASSLGRTSGRSNEQFF; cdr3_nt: TGTGCCAGCAGTTTAGGAAGGACTAGCGGGAGATCCAATGAGCAGTTCTTC
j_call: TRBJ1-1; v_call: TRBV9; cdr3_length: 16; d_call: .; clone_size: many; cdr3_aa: CASSPFSRGRNTEAFF; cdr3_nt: TGTGCCAGCAGCCCCTTTTCACGGGGCAGGAACACTGAAGCTTTCTTT
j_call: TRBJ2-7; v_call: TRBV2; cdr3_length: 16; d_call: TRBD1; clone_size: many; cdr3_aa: CASSLPGQGRLREQYF; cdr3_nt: TGTGCCAGCAGTCTTCCGGGACAGGGGCGGTTGCGGGAGCAGTACTTC
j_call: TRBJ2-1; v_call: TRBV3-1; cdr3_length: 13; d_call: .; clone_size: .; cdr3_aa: CASSQDLRFEQFF; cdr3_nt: TGTGCCAGCAGCCAAGATCTCAGGTTTGAGCAGTTCTTC
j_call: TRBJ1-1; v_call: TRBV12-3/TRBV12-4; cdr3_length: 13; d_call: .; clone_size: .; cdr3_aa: CASSLWGNTEAFF; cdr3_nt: TGTGCCAGCAGTTTATGGGGGAACACTGAAGCTTTCTTT
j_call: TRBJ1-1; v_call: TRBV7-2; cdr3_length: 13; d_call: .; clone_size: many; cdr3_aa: CASSPQPNTEAFF; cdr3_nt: TGTGCCAGCAGCCCCCAGCCGAACACTGAAGCTTTCTTT
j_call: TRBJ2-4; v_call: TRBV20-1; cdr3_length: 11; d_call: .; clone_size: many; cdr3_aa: CSAGTSTVQYF; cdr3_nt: TGCAGTGCTGGGACTTCCACTGTTCAGTACTTC
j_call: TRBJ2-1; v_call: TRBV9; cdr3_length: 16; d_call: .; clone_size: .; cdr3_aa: CASSAPGLSIYNEQFF; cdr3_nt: TGTGCCAGCAGCGCCCCGGGACTCTCTATCTACAATGAGCAGTTCTTC
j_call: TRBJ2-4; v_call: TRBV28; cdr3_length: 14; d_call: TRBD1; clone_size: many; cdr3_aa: CASSPTGGAGIQYF; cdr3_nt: TGTGCCAGCAGTCCAACAGGGGGCGCCGGCATTCAGTACTTC
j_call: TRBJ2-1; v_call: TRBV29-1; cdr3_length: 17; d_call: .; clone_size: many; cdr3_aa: CSVEPRTNGTTYNEQFF; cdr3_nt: TGCAGCGTTGAACCCCGGACTAACGGGACCACCTACAATGAGCAGTTCTTC
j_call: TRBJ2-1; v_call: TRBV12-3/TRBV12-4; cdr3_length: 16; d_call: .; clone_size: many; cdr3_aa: CASSLRLPGRNNEQFF; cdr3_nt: TGTGCCAGCAGTTTACGACTACCGGGACGAAACAATGAGCAGTTCTTC
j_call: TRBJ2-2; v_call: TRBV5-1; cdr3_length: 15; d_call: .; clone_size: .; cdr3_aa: CASSLTGLGTGELFF; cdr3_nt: TGCGCCAGCAGCTTGACAGGGCTAGGCACCGGGGAGCTGTTTTTT
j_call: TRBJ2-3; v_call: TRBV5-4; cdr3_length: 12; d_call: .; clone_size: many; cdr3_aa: CASSPVDRKLYF; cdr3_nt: TGTGCCAGCAGCCCGGTCGACAGAAAGCTGTATTTT
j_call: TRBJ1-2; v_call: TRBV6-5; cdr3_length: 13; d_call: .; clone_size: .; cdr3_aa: CASSYRQDYGYTF; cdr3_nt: TGTGCCAGCAGTTACCGGCAGGATTATGGCTACACCTTC
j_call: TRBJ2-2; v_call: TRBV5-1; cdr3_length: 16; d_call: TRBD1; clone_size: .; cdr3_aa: CASSGTGEPILGELFF; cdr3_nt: TGCGCCAGCAGCGGGACAGGGGAACCAATATTGGGGGAGCTGTTTTTT
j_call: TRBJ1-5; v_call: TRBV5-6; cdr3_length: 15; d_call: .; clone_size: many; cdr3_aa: CASSLAASVNQPQHF; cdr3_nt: TGTGCCAGCAGCTTGGCAGCGTCAGTGAATCAGCCCCAGCATTTT
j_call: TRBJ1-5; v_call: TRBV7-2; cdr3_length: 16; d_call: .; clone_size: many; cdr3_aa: CASSPDSRGRSQPQHF; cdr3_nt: TGTGCCAGCAGCCCGGACAGCCGGGGTCGGAGTCAGCCCCAGCATTTT
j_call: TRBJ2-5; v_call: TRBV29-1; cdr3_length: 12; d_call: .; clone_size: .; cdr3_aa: CSVAQGFETQYF; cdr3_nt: TGCAGCGTTGCGCAGGGTTTTGAGACCCAGTACTTC
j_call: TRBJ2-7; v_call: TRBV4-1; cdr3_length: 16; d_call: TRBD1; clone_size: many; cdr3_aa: CASSQDRATGAYEQYF; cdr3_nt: TGCGCCAGCAGCCAAGATCGTGCGACAGGGGCCTACGAGCAGTACTTC
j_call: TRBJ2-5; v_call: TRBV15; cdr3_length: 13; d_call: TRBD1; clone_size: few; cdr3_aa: CATSRQGRETQYF; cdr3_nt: TGTGCCACCAGCCGACAGGGGCGAGAGACCCAGTACTTC
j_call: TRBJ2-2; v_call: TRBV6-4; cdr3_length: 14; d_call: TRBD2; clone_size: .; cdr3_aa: CASSALAGTGELFF; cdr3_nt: TGTGCCAGCAGTGCCCTAGCGGGAACCGGGGAGCTGTTTTTC
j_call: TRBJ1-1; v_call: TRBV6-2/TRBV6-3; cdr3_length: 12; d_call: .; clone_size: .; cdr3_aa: CASSSVIREAFF; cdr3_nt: TGTGCCAGCAGTTCCGTGATCAGGGAAGCTTTCTTT
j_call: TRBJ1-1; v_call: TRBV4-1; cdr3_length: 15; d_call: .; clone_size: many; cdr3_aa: CASSQEGGMNTEAFF; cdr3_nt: TGCGCCAGCAGCCAAGAGGGGGGGATGAACACTGAAGCTTTCTTT
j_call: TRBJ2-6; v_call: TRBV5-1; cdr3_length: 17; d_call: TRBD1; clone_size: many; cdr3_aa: CASSDGQGRSGANVLTF; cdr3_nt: TGCGCCAGCAGCGACGGACAGGGCCGCTCTGGGGCCAACGTCCTGACTTTC
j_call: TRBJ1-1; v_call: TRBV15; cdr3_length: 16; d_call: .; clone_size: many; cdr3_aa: CATSRVPTGGNTEAFF; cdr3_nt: TGTGCCACCAGCAGAGTCCCCACCGGGGGCAACACTGAAGCTTTCTTT
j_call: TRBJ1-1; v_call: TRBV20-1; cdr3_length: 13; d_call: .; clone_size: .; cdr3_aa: CSAREPGRTEAFF; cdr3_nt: TGCAGTGCTAGAGAACCGGGCCGCACTGAAGCTTTCTTT
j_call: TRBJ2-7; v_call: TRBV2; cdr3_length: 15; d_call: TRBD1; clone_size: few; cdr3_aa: CASSEVRTGSHEQYF; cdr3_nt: TGTGCCAGCAGTGAAGTCCGGACAGGGAGCCACGAGCAGTACTTC
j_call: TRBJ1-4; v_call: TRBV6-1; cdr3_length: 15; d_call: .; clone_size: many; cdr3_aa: CASSERIATNEKLFF; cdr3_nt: TGTGCCAGCAGTGAACGGATTGCAACTAATGAAAAACTGTTTTTT
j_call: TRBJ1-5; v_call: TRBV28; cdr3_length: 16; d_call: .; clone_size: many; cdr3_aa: CASLSPRGPSNQPQHF; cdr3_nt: TGTGCCAGCCTATCACCCAGGGGACCTAGCAATCAGCCCCAGCATTTT
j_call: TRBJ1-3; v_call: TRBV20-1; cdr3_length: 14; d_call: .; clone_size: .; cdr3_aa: CSARDSRSWNTIYF; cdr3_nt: TGCAGTGCTAGAGACAGCCGGTCGTGGAACACCATATATTTT
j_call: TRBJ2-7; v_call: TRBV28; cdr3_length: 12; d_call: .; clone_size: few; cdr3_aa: CASSLRGDEQYF; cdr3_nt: TGTGCCAGCAGTTTAAGGGGGGACGAGCAGTACTTC
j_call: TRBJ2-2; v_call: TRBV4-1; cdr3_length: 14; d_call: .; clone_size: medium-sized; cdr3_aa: CASSPGTYGGELFF; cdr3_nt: TGCGCCAGCAGCCCCGGGACATACGGCGGGGAGCTGTTTTTT
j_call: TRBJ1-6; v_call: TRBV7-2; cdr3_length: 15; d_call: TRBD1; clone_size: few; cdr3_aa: CASSFSGTGNSPLHF; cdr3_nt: TGTGCCAGCAGCTTTAGTGGGACAGGGAATTCACCCCTCCACTTT
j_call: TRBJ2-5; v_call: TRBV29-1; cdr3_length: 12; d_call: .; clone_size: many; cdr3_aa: CSVGGREETQYF; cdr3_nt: TGCAGCGTCGGAGGGAGAGAGGAGACCCAGTACTTC
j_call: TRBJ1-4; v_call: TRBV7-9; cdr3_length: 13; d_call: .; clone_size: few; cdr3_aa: CASSLPSDEKLFF; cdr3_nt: TGTGCCAGCAGCCTCCCATCGGATGAAAAACTGTTTTTT
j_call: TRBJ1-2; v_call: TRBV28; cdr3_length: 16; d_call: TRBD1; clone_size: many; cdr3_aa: CASSKLQGNANYGYTF; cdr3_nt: TGTGCCAGCAGCAAGCTACAGGGGAATGCTAACTATGGCTACACCTTC
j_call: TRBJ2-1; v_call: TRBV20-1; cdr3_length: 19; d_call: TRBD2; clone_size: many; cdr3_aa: CSARDPTTSGGHFYNEQFF; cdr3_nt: TGCAGTGCTAGAGATCCGACGACTAGCGGGGGTCACTTCTACAATGAGCAGTTCTTC
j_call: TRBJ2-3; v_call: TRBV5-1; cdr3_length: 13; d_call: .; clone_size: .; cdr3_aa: CASSPAGSGAQYF; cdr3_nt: TGCGCCAGCAGCCCGGCGGGGAGCGGCGCGCAGTATTTT
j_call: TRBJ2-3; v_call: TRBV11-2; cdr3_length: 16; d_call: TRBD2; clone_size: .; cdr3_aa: CASSRDTGGYTDTQYF; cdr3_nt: TGTGCCAGCAGCCGAGACACGGGGGGTTACACAGATACGCAGTATTTT
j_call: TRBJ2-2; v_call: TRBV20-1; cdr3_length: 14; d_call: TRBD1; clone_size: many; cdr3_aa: CSARQGADTGELFF; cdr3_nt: TGCAGTGCTAGGCAGGGGGCAGACACCGGGGAGCTGTTTTTT
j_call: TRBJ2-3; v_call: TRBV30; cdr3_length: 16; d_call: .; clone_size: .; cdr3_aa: CAWSAGTQYSTDTQYF; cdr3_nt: TGTGCCTGGAGTGCGGGGACACAGTATAGCACAGATACGCAGTATTTT
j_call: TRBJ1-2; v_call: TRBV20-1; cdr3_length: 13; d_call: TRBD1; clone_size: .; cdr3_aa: CSAGTGASYGYTF; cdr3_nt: TGCAGTGCAGGGACAGGGGCCTCCTATGGCTACACCTTC
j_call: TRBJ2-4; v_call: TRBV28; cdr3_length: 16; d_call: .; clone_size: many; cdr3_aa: CASMSSAQGFIYIQYF; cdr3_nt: TGTGCCAGCATGTCAAGTGCGCAGGGATTCATATACATTCAGTACTTC
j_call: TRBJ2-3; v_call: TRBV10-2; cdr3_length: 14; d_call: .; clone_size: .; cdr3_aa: CASSEWGFTDTQYF; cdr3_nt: TGCGCCAGCAGTGAATGGGGTTTCACAGATACGCAGTATTTT
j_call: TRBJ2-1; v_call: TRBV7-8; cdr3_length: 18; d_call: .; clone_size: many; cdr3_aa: CASSFLIRDIDSYNEQFF; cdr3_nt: TGTGCCAGCAGCTTTTTGATTCGGGACATCGACTCCTACAATGAGCAGTTCTTC
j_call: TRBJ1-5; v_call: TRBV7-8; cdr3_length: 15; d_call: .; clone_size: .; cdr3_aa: CASSPLTGINQPQHF; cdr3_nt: TGTGCCAGCAGCCCATTGACGGGAATCAATCAGCCCCAGCATTTT
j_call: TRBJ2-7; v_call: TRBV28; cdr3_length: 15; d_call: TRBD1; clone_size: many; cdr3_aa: CASRGTTGSSYEQYF; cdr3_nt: TGTGCCAGCAGGGGGACGACAGGGTCCTCCTACGAGCAGTACTTC
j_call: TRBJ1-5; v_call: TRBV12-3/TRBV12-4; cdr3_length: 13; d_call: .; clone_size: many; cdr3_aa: CASSRTGNQPQHF; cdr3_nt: TGTGCCAGCAGTCGCACCGGGAATCAGCCCCAGCATTTT
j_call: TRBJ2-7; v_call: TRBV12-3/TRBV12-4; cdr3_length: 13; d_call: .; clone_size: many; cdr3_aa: CASSRRTAYEQYF; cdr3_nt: TGTGCCAGCAGCCGCCGGACAGCCTACGAGCAGTACTTC
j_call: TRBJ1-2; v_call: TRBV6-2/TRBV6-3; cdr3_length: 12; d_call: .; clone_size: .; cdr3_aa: CASSPNSYGYTF; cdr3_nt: TGTGCCAGCAGTCCGAACTCCTATGGCTACACCTTC